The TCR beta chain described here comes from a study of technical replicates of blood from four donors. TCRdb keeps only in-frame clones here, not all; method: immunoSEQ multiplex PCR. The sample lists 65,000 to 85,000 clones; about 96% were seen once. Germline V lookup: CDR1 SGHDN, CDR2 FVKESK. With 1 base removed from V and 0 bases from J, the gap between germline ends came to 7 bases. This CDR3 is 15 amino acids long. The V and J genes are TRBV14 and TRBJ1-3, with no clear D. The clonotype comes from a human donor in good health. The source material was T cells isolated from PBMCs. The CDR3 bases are TGTGCCAGCAGCCAAGTGATGAGCTCTGGAAACACCATATATTTT. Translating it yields CASSQVMSSGNTIYF.